The 29 T cell receptor beta chains listed next were all sequenced from one sample in a study of T cell responses to AZD1222 COVID-19 vaccine. The repertoire was sequenced with immunoSEQ multiplex PCR; TCRdb's copy has only in-frame clones and lacks some. The table shows approximately 110,000 clones, with around 89% occurring only once. This specimen was peripheral blood, taken on day 0 of AZD1222 vaccination. The source is an adult in good health.

The chain has TRBV19 and TRBJ1-6, with D tentatively TRBD1 (5 bases). Germline V CDR1 and CDR2: LNHDA, SQIVND (reference sequence). This CDR3 spans 14 amino acids. Trimming removed 7 bases from V and 10 bases from J, with 17 bases in between. This chain's CDR3 is CASNPGRWNSPLHF. CDR3 DNA: TGTGCCAGTAATCCAGGGAGGTGGAACTCACCCCTCCACTTT.

This rearrangement joins TRBV11-2 to TRBJ1-6, with 7 nucleotides matching TRBD1. V shed 0 bases, J shed 9 bases, and the junction held 5 bases outside the gene matches. The CDR3 spans 15 residues. Germline CDR1 reads SGHAT; CDR2 reads FQNNGV. The CDR3 loop reads CASSLEGGVGSPLHF. The CDR3 bases are TGTGCCAGCAGCTTAGAAGGGGGCGTAGGTTCACCCCTCCACTTT.

V is TRBV28 and J is TRBJ1-4; 7 bases align to TRBD1. Germline loops: CDR1 MDHEN, CDR2 SYDVKM. With V trimmed by 11 bases and J by 5 bases, 8 bases remained unmatched. CDR3 length equals 13 residues. This chain's CDR3 is CASQGEGNEKLFF. CDR3 sequence (DNA): TGTGCCTCCCAGGGGGAGGGAAATGAAAAACTGTTTTTT.

The J gene is TRBJ1-2, the V gene TRBV29-1; D perhaps matches TRBD1 (5 bases). Per germline, CDR1 SQVTM and CDR2 ANQGSEA. CDR3 length: 14 residues. V was cut by 3 bases and J by 7 bases, with 18 bases left in between. CDR3 residues: CSVEGPPSERGYTF. As DNA, the CDR3 is TGCAGCGTTGAGGGACCGCCCTCCGAACGTGGCTACACCTTC.

The CDR3 here is CASSLATGVYGYTF. In DNA, the CDR3 is TGCGCCAGCAGCTTGGCCACAGGGGTGTACGGCTACACCTTC. The V call is TRBV5-1, the J call TRBJ1-2, with 7 bases matching TRBD1. V shed 0 bases and J 8 bases; nucleotides not matched to a gene: 7. The V gene's germline CDR1 is SGHRS and CDR2 YFSETQ. This CDR3 contains 14 residues. Combining the CDR3 with reference TRBV5-1 and TRBJ1-2 gives the whole variable domain KAGVTQTPRYLIKTRGQQVTLSCSPISGHRSVSWYQQTPGQGLQFLFEYFSETQRNKGNFPGRFSGRQFSNSRSEMNVSTLELGDSALYLCASSLATGVYGYTFGSGTRLTVV.

V is TRBV6-2 or TRBV6-3 and J is TRBJ1-4; D not resolved. This CDR3 spans 13 amino acids. Trimming left V 4 bases short and J 0 bases short, with 3 bases between. CDR1 is MNHEY, CDR2 SVGEGT, per germline. For the CDR3, the DNA is TGTGCCAGCAGTTGGGCAACTAATGAAAAACTGTTTTTT. Translating it yields CASSWATNEKLFF.

This clone has just a few counts. The rearrangement links TRBV2 to TRBJ2-1, with 7 bases that match TRBD1. Unmatched junction bases numbered 8, after V lost 11 bases and J lost 7 bases. Germline CDR1 and CDR2: SNHLY and FYNNEI. The CDR3 contains 12 residues. The CDR3 sequence: CAPDRAKNEQFF. The CDR3 DNA reads TGTGCCCCAGACAGGGCCAAAAATGAGCAGTTCTTC.

This clone was observed a few times. The chain joins TRBV18 to TRBJ2-7; D ambiguous. Trimming removed 2 bases at V and 3 bases at J, with 5 bases between. CDR3 length: 12 residues. CDR1 is KGHSH, CDR2 LQKENI, per germline. For the CDR3, the DNA is TGTGCCAGCTCACCAGACCTCTACGAGCAGTACTTC. Translation: CASSPDLYEQYF.

The rearrangement joins TRBV19 to TRBJ2-7, with TRBD1 identical over 8 bases. CDR1 and CDR2 (germline): LNHDA, SQIVND (reference sequence). The J segment lost 3 bases and the V segment lost 6 bases, leaving 1 base of the junction unmatched. The CDR3 length is 12 residues. This CDR3 reads CASSDRGYEQYF. As DNA, the CDR3 is TGTGCCAGTAGCGACAGGGGCTACGAGCAGTACTTC.

The gene calls are TRBV7-2 and TRBJ1-4, with 7 positions matching TRBD1. Germline CDR1 and CDR2: SGHTA and FQGNSA. This CDR3 region has 15 residues. Unmatched junction bases numbered 10, after V lost 5 bases and J lost 7 bases. The CDR3 reads CASSPHLRDSEKLFF. CDR3 bases: TGTGCCAGCAGCCCTCACTTAAGGGACAGTGAAAAACTGTTTTTT.

This sequence joins TRBV5-5 and TRBJ2-1, with a weak D call TRBD2 (5 bases). The germline gives CDR1 SGHKS, CDR2 YYEKEE (reference sequence). Trimming pared 0 bases from V and 5 bases from J, leaving 9 bases between. This CDR3 region has 14 residues. CDR3 sequence reads: CASSLVDYNNEQFF. CDR3 nucleotides: TGTGCCAGCAGCTTGGTAGACTACAACAATGAGCAGTTCTTC.

V gene TRBV28 combines with J gene TRBJ1-6, with D tentatively TRBD1 (5 bases). The V end was cut by 2 bases, the J end by 3 bases, with 14 bases between. Germline CDR1 MDHEN, CDR2 SYDVKM. The CDR3 is 17 amino acids. The CDR3 is CASSLTEGRVYNSPLHF. CDR3 nucleotides: TGTGCCAGCAGTTTAACGGAGGGCAGGGTCTATAATTCACCCCTCCACTTT.

This clone has just one count. This chain links TRBV5-1 with TRBJ1-3, with D unresolved. The germline gives CDR1 SGHRS, CDR2 YFSETQ. With 6 bases removed from V and 0 bases from J, the gap between germline ends came to 13 bases. The CDR3 sequence is 15 residues long. CDR3 coding DNA: TGCGCCAGCACCATAGACCCCCGCTCTGGAAACACCATATATTTT. Translated: CASTIDPRSGNTIYF.

This chain joins TRBV2 and TRBJ1-2; 7 bases match TRBD1. The CDR3 covers 13 residues. The ends lost 4 bases at V and 4 bases at J; junction bases unmatched: 3. Germline assignment: CDR1 SNHLY and CDR2 FYNNEI. The CDR3 sequence is CASSAGTVYGYTF. For the CDR3, the DNA is TGTGCCAGCAGTGCCGGGACAGTCTATGGCTACACCTTC.

The genes are TRBV19 and TRBJ2-7, with 7 bases fitting TRBD1. CDR3 length: 15 amino acids. In germline, CDR1 is LNHDA, CDR2 SQIVND (reference sequence). V was clipped by 2 bases and J by 2 bases; unmatched bases: 6. This chain's CDR3 is CASSIRETGPYEQYF. In nucleotides, the CDR3 is TGTGCCAGTAGTATAAGGGAGACAGGGCCCTACGAGCAGTACTTC.

CDR3 bases: TGTGCCTGGAGTGGACAGGGGGTAAAAACTTTCTTT. This sequence encodes CAWSGQGVKTFF. The V call is TRBV30, the J call TRBJ1-1, with 9 bases lining up with TRBD1. The junction had 6 bases not matched to a gene; V was cut back by 1 base and J by 12 bases. From germline, CDR1 is GTSNPN and CDR2 SVGIG (reference sequence). The CDR3 has 12 residues.

The gene calls are TRBV19 and TRBJ1-2, with D hard to call. The CDR3 is made up of 13 amino acids. Trimming removed 3 bases at V and 4 bases at J, with 9 bases between. Germline CDR1 and CDR2: LNHDA and SQIVND (reference sequence). CDR3 amino acids: CASSIPQIYGYTF. The CDR3 region has the DNA TGTGCCAGTAGTATCCCCCAGATCTATGGCTACACCTTC.

The V call is TRBV4-1, the J call TRBJ2-4; 8 bases line up with TRBD2. With 0 bases clipped from V and 0 bases from J, the junction kept 7 bases outside the gene matches. This CDR3 has 18 amino acids. Germline CDR1 MGHRA, CDR2 YSYEKL. CDR3 in amino acids: CASSQELAGPLAKNIQYF. The CDR3 DNA sequence: TGCGCCAGCAGCCAAGAATTAGCGGGGCCTCTAGCCAAAAACATTCAGTACTTC.

This chain joins TRBV29-1 and TRBJ2-7, with 8 bases that match TRBD1. J was trimmed by 0 bases and V by 7 bases; bases with no gene match: 2. CDR3 length: 12 amino acids. Germline V CDR1 and CDR2: SQVTM, ANQGSEA. The CDR3 DNA reads TGCAGCGCTGGGACAGGCTCCTACGAGCAGTACTTC. The encoded protein is CSAGTGSYEQYF.

The chain couples TRBV5-6 to TRBJ1-4; D is undetermined. CDR3 length: 16 amino acids. Trimming left V 1 base short and J 3 bases short, with 13 bases between. Germline values: CDR1 SGHDT, CDR2 YYEEEE. CDR3 amino acids: CASSLSRGSPNEKLFF. The CDR3 DNA follows: TGTGCCAGCAGCTTGAGCCGAGGGTCGCCTAATGAAAAACTGTTTTTT.

CDR3 sequence: CASSESNLLGRAFF. In DNA, the CDR3 is TGCGCCAGCAGTGAGTCGAACCTCCTGGGTCGGGCTTTCTTT. The rearrangement uses TRBV10-1 and TRBJ1-1, with unresolved D. Per the germline V gene, CDR1 is WNHNN and CDR2 is SYGVQD (reference sequence). The CDR3 loop spans 14 amino acids. Trimming pared 0 bases from V and 11 bases from J, leaving 16 bases between.

V usage is TRBV3-1 (or the pseudogene TRBV3-2) and J usage is TRBJ1-1; 9 nucleotides align to TRBD1. Germline V CDR1 and CDR2: LGHDT, YNNKEL (reference sequence). The CDR3 is 18 residues long. The junction had 13 bases not matched to a gene; V was cut back by 0 bases and J by 5 bases. CDR3 DNA sequence: TGTGCCAGCAGCCAAGAGGCAGGACAGGGGTTCCGAAGAACTGAAGCTTTCTTT. Translating gives CASSQEAGQGFRRTEAFF.

This chain joins TRBV6-5 and TRBJ2-7; 12 bases match TRBD2. CDR1 and CDR2 (germline): MNHEY, SVGAGI. The CDR3 is 14 residues long. The junction had 3 bases not matched to a gene; V was cut back by 3 bases and J by 6 bases. The CDR3 sequence is CASSYPGLAGEQYF. CDR3 nucleotide sequence: TGTGCCAGCAGTTATCCGGGACTAGCGGGCGAGCAGTACTTC.

The chain couples TRBV7-2 to TRBJ1-1; D ambiguous. Germline V lookup: CDR1 SGHTA, CDR2 FQGNSA. The length of the CDR3 is 17 residues. Trimming pared 5 bases from V and 1 base from J, leaving 20 bases between. CDR3 bases: TGTGCCAGCAGCCTCCCCCGCGTGCTATTAAAGAACACTGAAGCTTTCTTT. It is translated as CASSLPRVLLKNTEAFF.

This chain uses TRBV28 with TRBJ2-7, with a tentative D call TRBD2 (6 bases). Trimming pared 1 base from V and 5 bases from J, leaving 18 bases between. This CDR3 contains 16 residues. Germline CDR1 MDHEN, CDR2 SYDVKM. CDR3 nucleotides: TGTGCCAGCAGTTTATTGGGGGGTAGGGCGCCCAACGAGCAGTACTTC. It yields the protein CASSLLGGRAPNEQYF.

This clone was seen only once. The rearrangement uses TRBV3-1 (or the pseudogene TRBV3-2) and TRBJ2-2, with D perhaps assigned TRBD1 or TRBD2 (5 bases each). The ends were cut back, 0 bases at V and 0 bases at J, with 17 bases in the middle. The CDR3 totals 19 residues. The germline V gene has CDR1 LGHDT and CDR2 YNNKEL (reference sequence). The CDR3 DNA is TGTGCCAGCAGCCAAGATGGGGCCCCGGGACGACCGAACACCGGGGAGCTGTTTTTT. Its translation is CASSQDGAPGRPNTGELFF.

This chain links TRBV7-2 with TRBJ1-6; D is perhaps TRBD1 (6 bases). V was pared by 4 bases and J by 10 bases, with 17 bases between. Germline CDR1 SGHTA, CDR2 FQGNSA. This CDR3 region has 15 residues. The CDR3, as DNA: TGTGCCAGCAGCTCCTCCTTGCCAGGGGAGTCACCCCTCCACTTT. It specifies CASSSSLPGESPLHF.

V gene TRBV6-2 or TRBV6-3 combines with J gene TRBJ2-4, with D tentatively TRBD2 (6 bases). Trimming took 6 bases from V and 8 from J, leaving 17 bases between them. The CDR3 covers 14 residues. Germline V gives CDR1 MNHEY, CDR2 SVGEGT. CDR3 nucleotides: TGTGCCAGCAGCCCCCGCCTTGGAGGGGACATTCAGTACTTC. Its translation is CASSPRLGGDIQYF.

This chain links TRBV6-6 with TRBJ1-5; D unclear. The CDR3 contains 11 residues. Germline V gene data show CDR1 as MNHNY and CDR2 as SVGAGI (reference sequence). Between the trimmed V and J ends, which lost 5 bases and 7 bases, there was a span of 6 bases. The CDR3: CASSQRQPQHF. CDR3 DNA: TGTGCCAGCAGTCAGCGCCAGCCCCAGCATTTT.